The clone carrying this T cell receptor (beta chain) showed up many times. Amplified TCR beta CDR3 regions came from RNA transcripts. HTBI primers were the set used in a first-round RT-PCR of the TCR CDR3. TCRdb fed the multiplex PCR reads into MiXCR, producing one record per CDR3 protein. The repertoire includes hundreds of thousands of distinct CDR3 sequences, around 40% of them detected once, and more than 25% sits in the top ten. PBMCs were sourced from more than 7.5 ml fresh peripheral blood. These data are taken from a study of T cells in Graves' hyperthyroidism and ophthalmopathy. Study background: Once the initial diagnosis was made, peripheral blood was obtained before any treatment.

Between the trimmed V and J ends, which lost 6 bases and 2 bases, there was a span of 11 bases. Germline V gene sequence: CDR1 SNHLY, CDR2 FYNNEI. CDR3 size: 14 residues. The clonotype originates from a middle-aged woman with Graves' hyperthyroidism. Sequenced: blood. This chain connects TRBV2 to TRBJ1-5, with D possibly TRBD1 on 6 matching bases. CDR3 loop: CASRARGGNQPQHF. The CDR3 region has the DNA TGTGCCAGCAGGGCTAGGGGGGGCAATCAGCCCCAGCATTTT.